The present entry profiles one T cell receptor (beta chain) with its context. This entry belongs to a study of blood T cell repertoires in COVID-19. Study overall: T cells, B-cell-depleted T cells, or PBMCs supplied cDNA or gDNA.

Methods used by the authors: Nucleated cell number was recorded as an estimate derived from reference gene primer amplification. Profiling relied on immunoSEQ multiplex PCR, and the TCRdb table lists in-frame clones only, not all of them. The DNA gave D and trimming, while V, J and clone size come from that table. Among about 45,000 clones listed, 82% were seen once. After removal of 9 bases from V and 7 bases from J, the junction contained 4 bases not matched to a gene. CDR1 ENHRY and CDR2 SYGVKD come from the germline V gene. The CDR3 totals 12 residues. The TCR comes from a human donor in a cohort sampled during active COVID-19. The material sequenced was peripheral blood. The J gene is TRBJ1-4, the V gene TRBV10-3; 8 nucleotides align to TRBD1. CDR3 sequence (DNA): TGTGCCATTTCCCAGGGGGCTGAAAAACTGTTTTTT. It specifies CAISQGAEKLFF.